Listed below are T cell receptor beta chains from one sample, sequenced in a study of cytomegalovirus exposure and HLA in healthy donors. Profiling relied on immunoSEQ multiplex PCR, and the TCRdb table lists in-frame clones only, not all of them. The sample lists under 200,000 clones, approximately 86% occurring once. The sequenced material came from PBMCs. The receptor set was obtained from a woman aged 18-30 years in good health and CMV-seronegative. Each CDR3 is given with its conserved first and last residue. The order of the fields is V gene, clone size, J gene, D gene, CDR3 protein, CDR3 DNA. A D gene is named only where the DNA matches it firmly. Part of the rows lack a size; the others show once, few, many or a class for expanded clones.

>TRBV2|NA|TRBJ1-6|NA
CASSQMTGAYNSPLHF
TGTGCCAGCAGTCAAATGACAGGCGCGTATAATTCACCCCTCCACTTT
>TRBV21-1|once|TRBJ1-2|NA
CASSQGPRGRANGYTF
TGTGCCAGCAGCCAAGGGCCCAGGGGTCGAGCAAATGGCTACACCTTC
>TRBV5-1|NA|TRBJ2-6|NA
CASSQNLGDGANVLTF
TGCGCCAGCAGCCAGAATCTAGGGGATGGGGCCAACGTCCTGACTTTC
>TRBV10-3|NA|TRBJ1-2|NA
CAISQSPGTLGGGYTF
TGTGCCATCTCCCAGAGCCCCGGGACGCTAGGGGGTGGCTACACCTTC
>TRBV2|NA|TRBJ2-2|NA
CASKGSGSNTGELFF
TGTGCCAGCAAGGGAAGCGGTTCGAACACCGGGGAGCTGTTTTTT
>TRBV19|NA|TRBJ1-3|NA
CASSPLWGFGNTIYF
TGTGCCAGTAGCCCCCTCTGGGGCTTCGGAAACACCATATATTTT
>TRBV15|few|TRBJ1-5|TRBD1
CATSRTGTQPQHF
TGTGCCACCAGCAGGACAGGGACTCAGCCCCAGCATTTT
>TRBV6-5|once|TRBJ2-1|NA
CEARGGGETNEQFF
TGTGAGGCAAGGGGGGGCGGAGAGACCAATGAGCAGTTCTTC
>TRBV5-1|once|TRBJ2-2|NA
CASSVVPIRLATNTGELFF
TGCGCCAGCAGCGTGGTTCCCATACGGCTAGCGACGAACACCGGGGAGCTGTTTTTT
>TRBV12-5|NA|TRBJ2-5|TRBD1
CASGLRQGSQETQYF
TGTGCTAGTGGTTTGCGACAGGGGTCCCAAGAGACCCAGTACTTC
>TRBV27|NA|TRBJ2-7|TRBD1
CASRLGTVPYYEQYF
TGTGCCAGCAGACTTGGGACAGTTCCCTACTACGAGCAGTACTTC
>TRBV23-1|NA|TRBJ2-7|TRBD1
CASSQSGQGLYEQYF
TGCGCCAGCAGTCAATCGGGACAGGGGCTATACGAGCAGTACTTC
>TRBV7-2|NA|TRBJ2-3|NA
CASSFAGLDTDTQYF
TGTGCCAGCAGCTTCGCGGGGCTTGACACAGATACGCAGTATTTT
>TRBV7-9|NA|TRBJ2-7|TRBD1
CASSRPGTGSEQYF
TGTGCCAGCAGCCGTCCCGGGACAGGGAGTGAGCAGTACTTC
>TRBV2|few|TRBJ2-2|NA
CASSEDSPRNTGELFF
TGTGCCAGCAGCGAGGACAGCCCTAGGAACACCGGGGAGCTGTTTTTT
>TRBV5-6|NA|TRBJ2-2|TRBD2
CASGQSKREGRTGELFF
TGTGCCAGCGGCCAGAGTAAGCGGGAGGGCAGGACCGGGGAGCTGTTTTTT
>TRBV7-9|NA|TRBJ1-4|NA
CAIGSLAANEKLFF
TGTGCCATCGGGAGTTTGGCAGCAAATGAAAAACTGTTTTTT
>TRBV4-3|NA|TRBJ2-4|TRBD2
CASSQDLGLAGEPKNIQYF
TGCGCCAGCAGCCAAGATTTGGGACTAGCGGGAGAACCAAAAAACATTCAGTACTTC
>TRBV19|NA|TRBJ2-2|TRBD1
CASGPGQGATGELFF
TGTGCCAGTGGGCCGGGACAGGGTGCCACCGGGGAGCTGTTTTTT
>TRBV7-6|NA|TRBJ2-7|TRBD1
CASSQGQIYEQYF
TGTGCCAGCAGCCAGGGACAGATCTACGAGCAGTACTTC
>TRBV5-4|NA|TRBJ1-4|TRBD1
CASSLRSGTGDEKLFF
TGTGCCAGCAGCTTACGTAGCGGGACAGGGGATGAAAAACTGTTTTTT
>TRBV15|NA|TRBJ2-7|NA
CATSPGLMIYEQYF
TGTGCCACCAGCCCGGGACTGATGATCTACGAGCAGTACTTC
>TRBV7-8|once|TRBJ2-7|NA
CASSFPGGHSSYEQYF
TGTGCCAGCAGCTTCCCCGGCGGGCACAGCTCCTACGAGCAGTACTTC
>TRBV5-1|NA|TRBJ2-6|NA
CASTEPGANVLTF
TGCGCCAGCACCGAGCCTGGGGCCAACGTCCTGACTTTC
>TRBV7-9|NA|TRBJ2-7|TRBD1
CASSLRGGAGEQYF
TGTGCCAGCAGCTTGAGAGGGGGCGCGGGCGAGCAGTACTTC
>TRBV6-1|many|TRBJ1-5|TRBD1
CASSEFPGQGNQPQHF
TGTGCCAGCAGTGAATTCCCCGGACAGGGCAATCAGCCCCAGCATTTT
>TRBV5-1|NA|TRBJ2-2|NA
CASSLGGGNTGELFF
TGCGCCAGCAGCTTGGGCGGGGGCAACACCGGGGAGCTGTTTTTT
>TRBV6-1|NA|TRBJ1-3|NA
CASLPAGSGNTIYF
TGTGCCAGCCTCCCAGCGGGCTCTGGAAACACCATATATTTT
>TRBV27|NA|TRBJ2-7|TRBD1
CASSLKGTDHEQYF
TGTGCCAGCAGTTTAAAGGGGACAGATCACGAGCAGTACTTC
>TRBV4-3|NA|TRBJ2-1|TRBD2
CASSQERLAGVSSYNEQFF
TGCGCCAGCAGCCAAGAAAGGCTAGCGGGAGTGAGCTCCTACAATGAGCAGTTCTTC
>TRBV6-6|once|TRBJ2-7|NA
CASSYHRDTSYEQYF
TGTGCCAGCAGTTACCACCGGGACACCTCCTACGAGCAGTACTTC
>TRBV9|once|TRBJ2-3|NA
CASRGDRGGDTQYF
TGTGCCAGCAGAGGAGACCGCGGTGGCGATACGCAGTATTTT
>TRBV28|NA|TRBJ2-7|TRBD1
CASSTGTGIDYEQYF
TGTGCCAGCTCCACCGGGACAGGGATTGACTACGAGCAGTACTTC
>TRBV6-1|NA|TRBJ2-3|NA
CASRVDTQYF
TGTGCCAGCCGGGTAGATACGCAGTATTTT
>TRBV27|NA|TRBJ1-5|TRBD1
CASSSDRLNNQPQHF
TGTGCCAGCAGTTCGGACAGGCTGAACAATCAGCCCCAGCATTTT
>TRBV20-1|NA|TRBJ1-1|TRBD1
CRGDRNTEAFF
TGCAGGGGGGACAGGAACACTGAAGCTTTCTTT
>TRBV5-1|once|TRBJ2-2|TRBD2
CASSLVGLAGGSSTGELFF
TGCGCCAGCAGCTTGGTAGGACTAGCGGGAGGTTCGAGCACCGGGGAGCTGTTTTTT
>TRBV7-2|NA|TRBJ1-1|TRBD1
CASSPGQASPEAFF
TGTGCCAGCAGCCCCGGACAGGCATCCCCTGAAGCTTTCTTT
>TRBV5-4|NA|TRBJ2-5|NA
CASSPRGLGETQYF
TGTGCCAGCAGCCCCAGGGGCCTCGGGGAGACCCAGTACTTC
>TRBV2|NA|TRBJ1-2|TRBD1
CASSLGGGGDYTF
TGTGCCAGCAGCCTCGGTGGAGGGGGCGACTACACCTTC
>TRBV4-3|NA|TRBJ1-5|NA
CASSQDSSNQPQHF
TGCGCCAGCAGCCAAGATAGTAGCAATCAGCCCCAGCATTTT
>TRBV19|once|TRBJ1-5|NA
CATQYGQISNQPQHF
TGTGCCACCCAATACGGACAGATTAGCAATCAGCCCCAGCATTTT
>TRBV29-1|NA|TRBJ1-2|NA
CSVVREDYGYTF
TGCAGCGTTGTCCGGGAAGACTATGGCTACACCTTC
>TRBV5-1|once|TRBJ1-1|TRBD1
CASSLETGEAFF
TGCGCCAGCAGCTTGGAGACAGGGGAAGCTTTCTTT
>TRBV6-1|NA|TRBJ1-2|NA
CASSSDRNYGYTF
TGTGCCAGCAGTTCGGACAGAAACTATGGCTACACCTTC
>TRBV7-9|NA|TRBJ2-1|TRBD2
CASRDSSGSSYNEQFF
TGTGCCAGCAGGGATTCTAGCGGTAGCTCCTACAATGAGCAGTTCTTC
>TRBV30|NA|TRBJ2-6|NA
CAWSVSLISGANVLTF
TGTGCCTGGAGTGTATCTTTAATCTCTGGGGCCAACGTCCTGACTTTC